This TCR beta chain was captured in a study of T cells after yellow fever vaccination. Across the whole study: SMART-Seq v4 Ultra Low Input handled preparation of low-cell-number fractions.

The study made its TCR cDNA through 5'RACE template switching. That step introduced a universal primer site along with UMIs. MiXCR, run by TCRdb on the 5' RACE reads, gives a single entry per CDR3 protein. The data hold 450,000 to 600,000 distinct CDR3 sequences, with around 17% observed a single time. There are 14 residues in the CDR3. Trimming cost V 2 bases and J 2 bases; bases outside gene matches: 2. Germline assignment: CDR1 MGHDK and CDR2 SYGVNS. This receptor was taken from a man younger than 35 who received the YFV17D yellow fever vaccine. This chain uses TRBV25-1 with TRBJ2-5; 7 bases are shared with TRBD1. Sequencing used PBMCs, obtained 5 days after the first yellow fever vaccination. This CDR3 reads CASSERGQQETQYF. The CDR3 region has the DNA TGTGCCAGCAGTGAAAGGGGGCAACAAGAGACCCAGTACTTC.